The 9 T cell receptor beta chains given below trace back to one sample, sequenced in a study of graft-versus-host responses after intestinal transplantation. Here immunoSEQ multiplex PCR was the method, and the copy in TCRdb shows in-frame clones only, minus some. Counted here are approximately 100,000 clones, 85% to 90% occurring once; the ten biggest clones make up over 0.1%. Their cognate antigens are unknown. The material sequenced was unstimulated CD4+ T cells sorted from spleen or lymph node cells, taken before intestinal transplant. The receptors here all came from a human donor who received an intestinal transplant.

The CDR3 loop is CASSWTSGGQETQYF. For the CDR3, the DNA is TGTGCCAGCAGCTGGACTAGCGGGGGACAAGAGACCCAGTACTTC. This chain uses TRBV5-4 with TRBJ2-5, with 13 bases identical to TRBD2. CDR3 size: 15 residues. V dropped 3 bases and J dropped 2; count of bases not matched to a gene: 1. Germline V gene sequence: CDR1 SGHNT, CDR2 YYREEE (reference sequence). Based on the CDR3 plus reference TRBV5-4 and TRBJ2-5, the full variable domain is ETGVTQSPTHLIKTRGQQVTLRCSSQSGHNTVSWYQQALGQGPQFIFQYYREEENGRGNFPPRFSGLQFPNYSSELNVNALELDDSALYLCASSWTSGGQETQYFGPGTRLLVL.

The V call is TRBV10-3, the J call TRBJ2-1, with 10 bases lining up with TRBD2. With 8 bases clipped from V and 7 bases from J, the junction kept 8 bases outside the gene matches. The CDR3 totals 14 residues. Germline V CDR1 and CDR2: ENHRY, SYGVKD. In DNA form, the CDR3 reads TGTGCCATCGGGGCGGGACTAGCGTCGAATGAGCAGTTCTTC. Its protein product is CAIGAGLASNEQFF.

The chain links TRBV7-6 to TRBJ1-1; no clear D gene. Germline CDR1 and CDR2: SGHVS and FNYEAQ. The CDR3 contains 15 residues. V was trimmed by 1 base and J by 0 bases, leaving 9 bases between them. CDR3 in DNA: TGTGCCAGCAGCTTAGTTGGGGAGATGAACACTGAAGCTTTCTTT. The encoded protein is CASSLVGEMNTEAFF.

The V and J genes are TRBV7-9 and TRBJ1-6, with D possibly TRBD1 on 5 matching bases. V was cut by 4 bases and J by 14 bases, with 9 bases left in between. CDR1 is SEHNR and CDR2 is FQNEAQ in the germline V gene (reference sequence). The CDR3 is 11 amino acids. The chain's CDR3 is CASSYGQALHF. The CDR3 nucleotides read TGTGCCAGCAGCTACGGACAAGCCCTCCACTTT.

This sequence joins TRBV10-3 and TRBJ2-2; 10 bases line up with TRBD2. The germline V gene has CDR1 ENHRY and CDR2 SYGVKD. CDR3 length: 16 residues. V was pared by 6 bases and J by 3 bases, with 7 bases of the junction left unmatched. The CDR3 region has the DNA TGTGCCATCAGGCTGAGCGGGGGGGCCGACACCGGGGAGCTGTTTTTT. It encodes CAIRLSGGADTGELFF.

This clone is a singleton in its sample. The rearrangement links TRBV10-1 to TRBJ2-3, with D possibly TRBD2 on 5 matching bases. Trimming took 2 bases from V and 3 from J, leaving 9 bases between them. Per germline, CDR1 WNHNN and CDR2 SYGVQD (reference sequence). CDR3 length: 14 residues. The chain's CDR3 is CASSEGRVTDTQYF. CDR3 sequence (DNA): TGCGCCAGCAGTGAGGGGAGAGTTACAGATACGCAGTATTTT.

The V call is TRBV19, the J call TRBJ2-7; possibly TRBD2 for D (5 bases). V lost 6 bases and J lost 0, with 9 bases in between. The CDR3 loop spans 13 amino acids. Germline-derived CDR1 and CDR2 are LNHDA and SQIVND (reference sequence). Here the CDR3 reads CASRAASSYEQYF. CDR3 bases: TGTGCCAGTAGAGCGGCAAGCTCCTACGAGCAGTACTTC.

The rearrangement uses TRBV7-9 and TRBJ1-1; 9 bases are a match to TRBD1. The germline V gene has CDR1 SEHNR and CDR2 FQNEAQ (reference sequence). J lost 5 bases, V lost 5 bases, and 9 bases had no gene match. The CDR3 loop spans 15 amino acids. This chain's CDR3 is CASSTPKGQGTEAFF. The CDR3 region has the DNA TGTGCCAGCAGCACGCCCAAAGGACAGGGGACTGAAGCTTTCTTT.

This chain links TRBV6-1 with TRBJ2-7; 9 bases are shared with TRBD1. The germline CDR1 and CDR2 sequences are MNHNS and SASEGT. V lost 4 bases to trimming and J lost 4 bases; unmatched junction nucleotides: 5. The CDR3 length is 14 residues. The CDR3 here is CASSVWTGAYEQYF. In DNA, the CDR3 is TGTGCCAGCAGTGTGTGGACAGGGGCGTACGAGCAGTACTTC.